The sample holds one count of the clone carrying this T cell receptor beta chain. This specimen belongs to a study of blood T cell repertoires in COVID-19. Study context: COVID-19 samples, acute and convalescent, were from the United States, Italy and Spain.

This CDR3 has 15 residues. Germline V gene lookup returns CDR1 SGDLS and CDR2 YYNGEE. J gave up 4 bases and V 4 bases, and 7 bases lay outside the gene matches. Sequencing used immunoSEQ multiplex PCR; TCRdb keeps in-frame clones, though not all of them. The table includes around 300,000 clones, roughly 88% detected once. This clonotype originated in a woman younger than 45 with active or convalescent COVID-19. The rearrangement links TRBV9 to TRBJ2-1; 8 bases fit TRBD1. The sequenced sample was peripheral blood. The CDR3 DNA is TGTGCCAGCAGCCCTAGGGGGACAGGTTACAATGAGCAGTTCTTC. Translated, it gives CASSPRGTGYNEQFF.